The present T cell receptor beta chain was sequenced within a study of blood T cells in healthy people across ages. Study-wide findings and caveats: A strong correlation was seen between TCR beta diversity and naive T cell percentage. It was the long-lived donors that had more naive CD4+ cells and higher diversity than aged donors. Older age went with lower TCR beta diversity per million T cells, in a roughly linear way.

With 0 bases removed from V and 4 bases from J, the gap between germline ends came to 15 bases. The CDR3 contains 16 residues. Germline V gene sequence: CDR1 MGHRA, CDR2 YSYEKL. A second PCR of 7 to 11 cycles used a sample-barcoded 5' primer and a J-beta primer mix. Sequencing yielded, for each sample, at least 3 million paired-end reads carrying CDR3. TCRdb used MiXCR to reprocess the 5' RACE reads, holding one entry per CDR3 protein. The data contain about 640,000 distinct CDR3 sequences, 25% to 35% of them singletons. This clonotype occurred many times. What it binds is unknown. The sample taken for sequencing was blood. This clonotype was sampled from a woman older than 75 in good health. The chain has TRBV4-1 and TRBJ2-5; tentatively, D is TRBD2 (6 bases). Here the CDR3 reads CASSQEGGGRRETQYF. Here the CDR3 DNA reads TGCGCCAGCAGCCAAGAAGGAGGAGGGAGGCGAGAGACCCAGTACTTC.